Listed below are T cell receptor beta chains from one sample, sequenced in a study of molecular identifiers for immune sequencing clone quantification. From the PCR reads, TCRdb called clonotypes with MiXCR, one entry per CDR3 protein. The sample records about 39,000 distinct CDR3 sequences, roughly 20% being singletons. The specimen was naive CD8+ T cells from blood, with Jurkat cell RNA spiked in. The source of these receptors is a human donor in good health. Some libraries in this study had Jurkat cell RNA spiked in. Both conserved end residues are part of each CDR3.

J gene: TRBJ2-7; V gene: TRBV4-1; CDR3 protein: CASSHPGQGVSYEQYF
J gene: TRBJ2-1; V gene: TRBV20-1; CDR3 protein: CSARGRGTRYNEQFF
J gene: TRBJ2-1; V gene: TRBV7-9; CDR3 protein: CASSSGAVEQFF
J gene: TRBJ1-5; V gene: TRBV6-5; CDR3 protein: CASSYGPYGNQPQHF
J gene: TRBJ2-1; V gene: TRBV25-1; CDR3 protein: CASSEYGRAFNEQFF
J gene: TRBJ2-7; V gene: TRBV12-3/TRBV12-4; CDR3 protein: CASSYTAYEQYF
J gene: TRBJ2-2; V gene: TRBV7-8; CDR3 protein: CASSIREAPPGELFF
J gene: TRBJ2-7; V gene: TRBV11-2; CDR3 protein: CASSLSLSGEQYF
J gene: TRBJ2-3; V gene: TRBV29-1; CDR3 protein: CSVRGADTQYF
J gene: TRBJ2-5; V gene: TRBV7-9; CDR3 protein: CASSPGTLKETQYF
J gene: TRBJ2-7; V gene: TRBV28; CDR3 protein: CATRGSSGLWDEQYF
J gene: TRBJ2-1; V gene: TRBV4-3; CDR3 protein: CASSQGVSYNEQFF
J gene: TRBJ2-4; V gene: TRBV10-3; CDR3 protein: CAISESGTAKNIQYF
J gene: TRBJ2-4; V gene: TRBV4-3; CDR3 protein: CASSQVDEDIQYF
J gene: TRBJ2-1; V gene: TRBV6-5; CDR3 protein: CASRNHNEQFF
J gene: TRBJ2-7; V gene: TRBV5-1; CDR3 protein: CASSFGSGTGGGEQYF
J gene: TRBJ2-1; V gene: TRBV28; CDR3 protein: CASSFLLAGYEQFF
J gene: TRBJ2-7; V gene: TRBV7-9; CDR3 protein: CASRPGLAGGFEQYF
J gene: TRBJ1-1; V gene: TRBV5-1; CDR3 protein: CASSPGQITDTEAFF
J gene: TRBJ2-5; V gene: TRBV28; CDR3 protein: CASSFAGSVPQETQYF
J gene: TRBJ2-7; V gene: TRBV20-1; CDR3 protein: CSARGGTTYEQYF
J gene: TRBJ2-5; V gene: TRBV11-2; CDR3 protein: CASSSYDSSVETQYF
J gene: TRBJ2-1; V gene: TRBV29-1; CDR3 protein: CSAQGTSGRNNEQFF
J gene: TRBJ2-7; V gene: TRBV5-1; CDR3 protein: CASSHDLAYEQYF
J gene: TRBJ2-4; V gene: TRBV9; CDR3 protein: CASSSTGDIQYF
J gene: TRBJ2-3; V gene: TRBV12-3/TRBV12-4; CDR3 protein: CASSGVPSGGDTQYF
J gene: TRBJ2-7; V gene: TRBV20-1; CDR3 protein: CSATGGAYEQYF
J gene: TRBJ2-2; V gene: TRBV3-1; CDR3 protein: CTSSPLRYAGELFF
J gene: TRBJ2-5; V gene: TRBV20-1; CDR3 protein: CSAAVPWAQETQYF
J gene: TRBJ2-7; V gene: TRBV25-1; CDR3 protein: CASRGTDPPYEQYF
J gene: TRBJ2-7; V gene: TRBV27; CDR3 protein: CASSLSLSGSGEQYF
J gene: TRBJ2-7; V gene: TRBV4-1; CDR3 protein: CASSLGGSGSYEQYF
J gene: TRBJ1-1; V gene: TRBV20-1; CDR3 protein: CSARDRRMDTEAFF
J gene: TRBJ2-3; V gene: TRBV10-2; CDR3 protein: CASSESTGVGYTDTQYF
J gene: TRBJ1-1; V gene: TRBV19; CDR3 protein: CASQAGSWNTEAFF
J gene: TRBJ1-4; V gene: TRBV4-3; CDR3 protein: CASSQGFTINEKLFF
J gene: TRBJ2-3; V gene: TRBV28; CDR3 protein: CASSSGLAGGPDTQYF